The rows below give T cell receptor beta chains drawn from one sample of a study of T cells in localized non-small cell lung cancer. Generated by immunoSEQ multiplex PCR, the TCRdb table keeps only in-frame clones and is missing some. The repertoire holds around 96,000 clones, with approximately 90% as singletons. The sample in question was PBMCs, obtained before any cancer treatment. The receptors shown here come from a woman aged 35-75 years with stage II squamous cell lung carcinoma. Each CDR3 is given with its conserved first and last residue. The D gene is left open where the match is weak. Where a row states a size, it is once, few, many or the class of an expanded clone; other rows omit it.

>.|.|TRBV6-5|TRBJ1-6
CATREGNSPLHF
TGTGCCACCCGGGAAGGTAATTCACCCCTCCACTTT
>.|.|TRBV5-6|TRBJ2-7
CASTSAGRTYEQYF
TGTGCCAGCACCTCCGCGGGGCGAACCTACGAGCAGTACTTC
>.|TRBD1|TRBV27|TRBJ1-1
CASSFPSYRDRRSNTEAFF
TGTGCCAGCAGTTTCCCCTCATACCGGGACAGGAGATCGAACACTGAAGCTTTCTTT
>once|TRBD2|TRBV5-6|TRBJ2-5
CASSFRLAGVETQYF
TGTGCCAGCAGCTTTAGGCTAGCGGGAGTGGAGACCCAGTACTTC
>.|.|TRBV9|TRBJ2-7
CASSVGPSGDYYEQYF
TGTGCCAGCAGCGTAGGCCCCTCCGGCGATTACTACGAGCAGTACTTC
>.|.|TRBV7-9|TRBJ2-1
CATLDSSYNEQFF
TGTGCCACCCTCGACAGCTCCTACAATGAGCAGTTCTTC
>.|TRBD2|TRBV7-6|TRBJ2-1
CASSLAGGGVGEQFF
TGTGCCAGCAGCTTAGCTGGCGGGGGGGTGGGTGAGCAGTTCTTC
>.|.|TRBV6-5|TRBJ1-5
CASRENQPQHF
TGTGCCAGCAGAGAGAATCAGCCCCAGCATTTT
>.|TRBD1|TRBV28|TRBJ1-1
CASRDLDRGQGGEAFF
TGTGCCAGCAGAGACCTGGACAGGGGGCAGGGGGGTGAAGCTTTCTTT
>.|TRBD2|TRBV2|TRBJ2-5
CASSELARGGMKTQYF
TGTGCCAGCAGTGAATTAGCGCGGGGGGGCATGAAGACCCAGTACTTC
>.|TRBD1|TRBV19|TRBJ1-4
CASNRQGARGEKLFF
TGTGCCAGTAACCGACAGGGGGCGCGAGGGGAAAAACTGTTTTTT
>.|.|TRBV5-1|TRBJ1-4
CASSLGTANVKLFF
TGCGCCAGCAGCTTGGGGACAGCCAATGTAAAACTGTTTTTT
>.|.|TRBV11-2|TRBJ1-2
CASSPLPAPNYGYTF
TGTGCCAGCAGCCCACTCCCCGCGCCTAACTATGGCTACACCTTC
>.|.|TRBV19|TRBJ2-6
CASSIRQGRDNGANVLTF
TGTGCCAGTAGTATACGGCAGGGTAGGGACAACGGGGCCAACGTCCTGACTTTC
>.|.|TRBV15|TRBJ1-2
CATSRARGGYGYTF
TGTGCCACCAGCAGAGCTAGGGGAGGCTATGGCTACACCTTC
>.|TRBD2|TRBV4-1|TRBJ2-1
CASSQEPGRGSYNEQFF
TGCGCCAGCAGCCAAGAACCCGGGAGGGGCTCCTACAATGAGCAGTTCTTC
>.|.|TRBV12-5|TRBJ2-5
CASGLVEIETQYF
TGTGCTAGTGGTTTGGTAGAAATAGAGACCCAGTACTTC
>.|TRBD1|TRBV6-1|TRBJ2-7
CASTYRDRGYEQYF
TGTGCCAGCACTTACCGGGACAGGGGCTACGAGCAGTACTTC
>few|.|TRBV10-1|TRBJ2-7
CASSTGTYEQYF
TGCGCCAGCAGTACCGGCACCTACGAGCAGTACTTC
>few|.|TRBV28|TRBJ2-7
CASRQPRGLLTYEQYF
TGTGCCAGCAGACAACCCAGGGGCCTACTTACCTACGAGCAGTACTTC
>.|.|TRBV25-1|TRBJ1-2
CASSEWGNYGYTF
TGTGCCAGCAGTGAATGGGGAAACTATGGCTACACCTTC
>.|TRBD1|TRBV5-1|TRBJ1-2
CASSLVGQGANGYTF
TGCGCCAGCAGCTTGGTGGGACAGGGGGCCAATGGCTACACCTTC
>.|TRBD2|TRBV28|TRBJ2-7
CASSLKRGLAGPGPSYEQYF
TGTGCCAGCAGCCTCAAACGGGGACTAGCGGGCCCCGGACCCTCCTACGAGCAGTACTTC
>.|.|TRBV28|TRBJ1-5
CASSLWGANQPQHF
TGTGCCAGCAGTTTATGGGGTGCGAATCAGCCCCAGCATTTT
>.|.|TRBV19|TRBJ1-1
CASSNRYTEAFF
TGTGCCAGTAGCAACAGATACACTGAAGCTTTCTTT
>.|.|TRBV6-1|TRBJ2-2
CASSKGDTGELFF
TGTGCCAGCAGTAAGGGGGACACCGGGGAGCTGTTTTTT
>.|.|TRBV11-2|TRBJ1-3
CASSLVGTGSLRDTIYF
TGTGCCAGCAGCTTAGTGGGGACGGGATCTCTTCGAGACACCATATATTTT
>.|.|TRBV10-3|TRBJ2-5
CAISTGLADQETQYF
TGTGCCATCAGTACAGGGCTAGCGGACCAAGAGACCCAGTACTTC
>few|.|TRBV29-1|TRBJ2-1
CSVEAAGGAGQFF
TGCAGCGTTGAGGCGGCAGGAGGGGCTGGGCAGTTCTTC
>.|.|TRBV6-5|TRBJ2-3
CASINGRTQYF
TGTGCCAGCATAAATGGGCGAACGCAGTATTTT
>.|TRBD1|TRBV5-6|TRBJ2-7
CASAMEQGMFRYEQYF
TGTGCCAGCGCAATGGAACAGGGGATGTTTCGATACGAGCAGTACTTC
>.|.|TRBV30|TRBJ1-1
CAWSFAGANTEAFF
TGTGCCTGGAGTTTTGCAGGCGCTAACACTGAAGCTTTCTTT